These 26 T cell receptor beta chains were all obtained from the same sample, sequenced in a study of cytomegalovirus exposure and HLA in healthy donors. Vbeta (60) and Jbeta (13) primers were used in the PCR. Method: immunoSEQ multiplex PCR; TCRdb's copy keeps in-frame clones and lacks some. The data hold about 180,000 clones, with around 78% observed a single time. Input material: PBMCs. The receptors here all came from a man aged 18 to 35 in good health and CMV-seronegative.

The genes are TRBV5-1 and TRBJ1-5; 11 nucleotides match TRBD1. The CDR3 is 17 residues long. Germline trimming cut 0 bases from V and 7 bases from J; bases unmatched to any gene: 9. CDR1 and CDR2 (germline): SGHRS, YFSETQ. For the CDR3, the DNA is TGCGCCAGCAGCTTGGCCCCCGGACAGGGGGCCGGACAGCCCCAGCATTTT. Protein: CASSLAPGQGAGQPQHF.

The V and J genes are TRBV5-6 and TRBJ2-5, with a possible D match to TRBD2 (6 bases). CDR3 length: 14 amino acids. Trimming stripped 4 bases from V and 2 bases from J, with 12 bases between. Germline V gene lookup returns CDR1 SGHDT and CDR2 YYEEEE. The CDR3 is CASSRGTPQETQYF. In nucleotides, the CDR3 is TGTGCCAGCAGCCGCGGGACTCCACAAGAGACCCAGTACTTC.

This chain uses TRBV9 with TRBJ2-1; TRBD2 matches at 10 bases. The ends lost 3 bases at V and 2 bases at J; junction bases unmatched: 2. This CDR3 contains 15 residues. Germline lookup yields CDR1 SGDLS and CDR2 YYNGEE. As DNA, the CDR3 is TGTGCCAGCAGCGCCAGCGGGAGGGCCTACAATGAGCAGTTCTTC. It yields the protein CASSASGRAYNEQFF.

This clone has only a few counts. The genes are TRBV19 and TRBJ2-2; possibly TRBD2 for D (6 bases). V lost 7 bases and J lost 1, with 16 bases in between. From germline, CDR1 is LNHDA and CDR2 SQIVND (reference sequence). There are 16 residues in the CDR3. The CDR3 region is CASTSPGGENTGELFF. The CDR3 bases are TGTGCCAGTACCTCTCCCGGGGGTGAGAACACCGGGGAGCTGTTTTTT.

V gene TRBV5-4 combines with J gene TRBJ1-1; D may be TRBD1 (5 bases). V lost 2 bases, J lost 6 bases, and 11 bases lay in between. The CDR3 has 13 residues. Germline V gives CDR1 SGHNT, CDR2 YYREEE (reference sequence). The DNA for the CDR3 is TGTGCCAGCAGCTTCCCGCAGGGCGCTGAAGCTTTCTTT. This translates into CASSFPQGAEAFF.

This clone was detected once. This chain links TRBV5-4 with TRBJ2-4; 8 nucleotides match TRBD1. This CDR3 is 14 amino acids long. Germline V gene data show CDR1 as SGHNT and CDR2 as YYREEE (reference sequence). With 4 bases clipped from V and 8 bases from J, the junction kept 8 bases outside the gene matches. The CDR3 DNA reads TGTGCCAGCAGCGATCGGACAGGGTCGGACATTCAGTACTTC. Its protein is CASSDRTGSDIQYF.

V and J are TRBV28 and TRBJ1-4; no clear D. The germline V and J ends were trimmed by 6 bases and 7 bases, with 15 bases remaining between them. CDR3 size: 14 residues. Germline V gene sequence: CDR1 MDHEN, CDR2 SYDVKM. The CDR3 nucleotides are TGTGCCAGCAGCTCTCTCCATCGCGGTGAAAAACTGTTTTTT. This encodes CASSSLHRGEKLFF.

The rearrangement links TRBV29-1 to TRBJ1-2, with 8 positions matching TRBD1. Germline V CDR1 and CDR2: SQVTM, ANQGSEA. V shed 5 bases, J shed 1 base, and the junction held 3 bases outside the gene matches. This CDR3 spans 13 amino acids. The CDR3 loop reads CSVRTGYNYGYTF. CDR3 coding DNA: TGCAGCGTTCGGACAGGGTATAACTATGGCTACACCTTC.

V usage is TRBV30 and J usage is TRBJ2-1; D remains unclear. V lost 2 bases and J 3 bases, leaving 5 bases between the germline ends. This CDR3 has 12 residues. Germline lookup yields CDR1 GTSNPN and CDR2 SVGIG (reference sequence). The CDR3: CAWSPYYNEQFF. CDR3 sequence (DNA): TGTGCCTGGAGTCCTTACTACAATGAGCAGTTCTTC.

Here the CDR3 DNA reads TGTGCCATCAGTGAGTCGACAGGGGCCTACGAGCAGTACTTC. It is translated as CAISESTGAYEQYF. The chain carries TRBV10-3 and TRBJ2-7; 8 nucleotides align to TRBD1. The germline gives CDR1 ENHRY, CDR2 SYGVKD. V trimming: 0 bases; J trimming: 2 bases; junction bases outside the gene matches: 0. The CDR3 totals 14 residues.

The V and J genes are TRBV18 and TRBJ2-7; a weak D match, TRBD2 (5 bases). The CDR3 length is 17 residues. Germline assignment: CDR1 KGHSH and CDR2 LQKENI. V lost 2 bases to trimming and J lost 1 base, with 18 bases between them. The CDR3 loop is CASSPFIPGSPSYEQYF. CDR3 in DNA: TGTGCCAGCTCACCATTTATTCCGGGGAGCCCTTCCTACGAGCAGTACTTC.

The rearrangement uses TRBV23-1 and TRBJ2-3; 7 nucleotides agree with TRBD1. TRBV23-1 carries the ORF label, with uncertain function. V was clipped by 8 bases and J by 2 bases; unmatched bases: 4. This CDR3 is 13 amino acids long. CDR3 sequence: CASFDRVTDTQYF. The CDR3 DNA reads TGCGCCAGCTTCGACAGGGTCACAGATACGCAGTATTTT.

The gene calls are TRBV7-8 and TRBJ1-2; D may be TRBD1 (5 bases). The CDR3 has 14 amino acids. Germline V gene lookup returns CDR1 SGHVS and CDR2 FQNEAQ. V gave up 0 bases and J gave up 2 bases, with 7 bases separating them. The CDR3 DNA reads TGTGCCAGCAGCTTAGCCGCAGGGAACTATGGCTACACCTTC. Translated: CASSLAAGNYGYTF. Full variable domain (remainder filled in from reference TRBV7-8 and TRBJ1-2): GAGVSQSPRYKVAKRGQDVALRCDPISGHVSLFWYQQALGQGPEFLTYFQNEAQLDKSGLPSDRFFAERPEGSVSTLKIQRTQQEDSAVYLCASSLAAGNYGYTFGSGTRLTVV.

The V call is TRBV19, the J call TRBJ2-7, with TRBD1 matching over 9 bases. The germline CDR1 and CDR2 sequences are LNHDA and SQIVND (reference sequence). CDR3 length equals 14 residues. With 3 bases clipped from V and 3 bases from J, the junction kept 3 bases outside the gene matches. CDR3 amino acids: CASSIAGQGYEQYF. In nucleotides, the CDR3 is TGTGCCAGTAGTATCGCGGGACAGGGCTACGAGCAGTACTTC.

In the case of this clone: Other nucleotide sequences from this sample produce the same CDR3. The V call is TRBV5-1, the J call TRBJ2-5; 14 nucleotides line up with TRBD2. The CDR3 runs to 15 residues. Trimming cost V 4 bases and J 4 bases; bases outside gene matches: 3. Germline CDR1 reads SGHRS; CDR2 reads YFSETQ. CDR3 in amino acids: CASSPGTSGGETQYF. For the CDR3, the DNA is TGCGCCAGCAGCCCCGGGACTAGCGGGGGAGAGACCCAGTACTTC.

V is TRBV2 and J is TRBJ1-5, with a possible D match to TRBD1 (6 bases). CDR3 length: 15 residues. Germline V CDR1 and CDR2: SNHLY, FYNNEI. Trimming shortened V by 6 bases and J by 6 bases, and 18 bases separated the two germline ends. CDR3 region: CASSDRGGAGQPQHF. Written as DNA, the CDR3 is TGTGCCAGCAGCGATAGGGGGGGCGCCGGTCAGCCCCAGCATTTT.

The rearrangement links TRBV4-1 to TRBJ2-3; TRBD2 agrees at 8 bases. Trimming at V came to 4 bases and at J to 4 bases, leaving 7 bases not matched to a gene. This CDR3 has 15 residues. Germline CDR1 reads MGHRA; CDR2 reads YSYEKL. DNA for the CDR3: TGCGCCAGCAGCCTAAGCGGGGGAGGAGCAGATACGCAGTATTTT. It encodes CASSLSGGGADTQYF.

V and J are TRBV9 and TRBJ2-5; 9 bases align to TRBD1. J was trimmed by 4 bases and V by 3 bases; bases with no gene match: 10. Germline V gene sequence: CDR1 SGDLS, CDR2 YYNGEE. The length of the CDR3 is 16 residues. CDR3 nucleotides: TGTGCCAGCAGCGCGGACAGGGGTCGAATTGGAGAGACCCAGTACTTC. Residues: CASSADRGRIGETQYF. Supplemented by reference TRBV9 and TRBJ2-5, the full variable domain reads DSGVTQTPKHLITATGQRVTLRCSPRSGDLSVYWYQQSLDQGLQFLIQYYNGEERAKGNILERFSAQQFPDLHSELNLSSLELGDSALYFCASSADRGRIGETQYFGPGTRLLVL.

The chain recombines TRBV30 with TRBJ2-7, with D perhaps matching TRBD1 (5 bases). The V gene's germline CDR1 is GTSNPN and CDR2 SVGIG (reference sequence). The CDR3 is 14 residues long. Trimming pared 2 bases from V and 2 bases from J, leaving 13 bases between. CDR3: CAWSFKQETYEQYF. In nucleotides, the CDR3 is TGTGCCTGGAGTTTTAAACAGGAGACCTACGAGCAGTACTTC. Combining the CDR3 with reference TRBV30 and TRBJ2-7 gives the whole variable domain SQTIHQWPATLVQPVGSPLSLECTVEGTSNPNLYWYRQAAGRGLQLLFYSVGIGQISSEVPQNLSASRPQDRQFILSSKKLLLSDSGFYLCAWSFKQETYEQYFGPGTRLTVT.

V is TRBV6-5 and J is TRBJ1-5; D is uncertain. Per germline, CDR1 MNHEY and CDR2 SVGAGI. The CDR3 totals 13 residues. Trimming took 2 bases from V and 6 from J, leaving 8 bases between them. The CDR3 nucleotides are TGTGCCAGCAGTTACGAGGTGAGTCAGCCCCAGCATTTT. It is translated as CASSYEVSQPQHF.

This clone was counted between two and nine times. The chain couples TRBV19 to TRBJ1-5; TRBD1 agrees at 9 bases. V was clipped by 9 bases and J by 2 bases; unmatched bases: 8. CDR3 length: 15 amino acids. The germline gives CDR1 LNHDA, CDR2 SQIVND (reference sequence). Here the CDR3 reads CASAETGGRNQPQHF. CDR3 coding DNA: TGTGCCAGCGCGGAAACAGGGGGCCGCAATCAGCCCCAGCATTTT. Full variable domain (remainder filled in from reference TRBV19 and TRBJ1-5): DGGITQSPKYLFRKEGQNVTLSCEQNLNHDAMYWYRQDPGQGLRLIYYSQIVNDFQKGDIAEGYSVSREKKESFPLTVTSAQKNPTAFYLCASAETGGRNQPQHFGDGTRLSIL.

This chain links TRBV28 with TRBJ1-1; weak D call: TRBD1 (5 bases). The germline V and J ends were trimmed by 8 bases and 1 base, with 5 bases remaining between them. The CDR3 contains 11 residues. Germline CDR1 MDHEN, CDR2 SYDVKM. In DNA form, the CDR3 reads TGTGCCAGCGGACAGAACACTGAAGCTTTCTTT. Translated: CASGQNTEAFF.

The rearrangement links TRBV4-1 to TRBJ2-2; D is perhaps TRBD2 (6 bases). The germline V gene has CDR1 MGHRA and CDR2 YSYEKL. This CDR3 spans 15 amino acids. Trimming removed 4 bases from V and 4 bases from J, with 13 bases in between. This chain's CDR3 is CASSPLEGSTGELFF. DNA for the CDR3: TGCGCCAGCAGCCCCCTGGAGGGAAGCACCGGGGAGCTGTTTTTT.

The J gene is TRBJ2-3, the V gene TRBV5-1, with 9 bases aligning to TRBD1. This CDR3 spans 16 amino acids. CDR1 and CDR2 from the germline V gene are SGHRS and YFSETQ. J lost 2 bases, V lost 0 bases, and 4 bases had no gene match. This chain's CDR3 is CASSLAGTGYTDTQYF. The CDR3 region has the DNA TGCGCCAGCAGCTTGGCAGGGACAGGGTACACAGATACGCAGTATTTT.

This clone was seen only once. V and J are TRBV7-8 and TRBJ2-1; 10 nucleotides align to TRBD2. CDR3 length: 15 residues. After removal of 7 bases from V and 9 bases from J, the junction contained 12 bases not matched to a gene. Germline V gives CDR1 SGHVS, CDR2 FQNEAQ. The CDR3, as DNA: TGTGCCAGCACCAGGGATAGCGGGAGGTCGGGTGAGCAGTTCTTC. It yields the protein CASTRDSGRSGEQFF.

The gene calls are TRBV13 and TRBJ2-7, with TRBD2 identical over 11 bases. With 1 base clipped from V and 6 bases from J, the junction kept 5 bases outside the gene matches. The CDR3 is 15 amino acids. Germline V lookup: CDR1 PRHDT, CDR2 FYEKMQ (reference sequence). The DNA for the CDR3 is TGTGCCAGCAGCTTAGTGGGTAGCGGGAGGGGCGAGCAGTACTTC. This encodes CASSLVGSGRGEQYF.